This T cell receptor (beta chain) was retrieved from a study of shared clonotypes between healthy human individuals. This was a deep-level run. Profiling relied on immunoSEQ multiplex PCR, and the TCRdb table lists in-frame clones only, not all of them. The data show about 680,000 clones, with less than 85% seen just once and about 1.8% held by the top ten. J gave up 6 bases and V 6 bases, and 10 bases lay outside the gene matches. Germline V lookup: CDR1 SQVTM, CDR2 ANQGSEA. The CDR3 is made up of 14 amino acids. Comments on this clone: The antigen is unknown.

Overall study results and limits: With several donors compared, 4.5% to 6.5% of naive CD4 clonotypes were shared. Enrolling few donors narrowed the genetic and exposure-history diversity that was represented.

Sequencing was performed on memory CD4+ T cells sorted from blood. Regarding subset: CD45RA-negative fraction. The sequence was collected from a woman in her 30s in good health. V and J are TRBV29-1 and TRBJ2-3; 9 bases map to TRBD1. The chain's CDR3 is CSVAMGQGSDTQYF. CDR3 DNA: TGCAGCGTAGCGATGGGACAGGGTTCGGATACGCAGTATTTT.